The 29 T cell receptor beta chains below were found in one sample sequenced in a study of beta chain features in type 1 diabetes. Investigators reverse transcribed all isolated RNA, so they sequenced expressed TCRB transcripts. Using immunoSEQ multiplex PCR, the repertoire was profiled, and TCRdb retains in-frame clones only, with some absent. This table holds some 330,000 clones, around 12% found once. These receptors are not linked to any known antigen. General study results and limits: In all four CD4+ subsets, TCRB CDR3 length was significantly, moderately reduced in type 1 diabetes.

Sequencing was done on a sample of naive CD4+ T cells from blood. All receptors derive from a woman aged 18-30 years with type 1 diabetes.

This clone was seen only a few times. This rearrangement joins TRBV7-2 to TRBJ2-3; 7 bases map to TRBD1. The V segment lost 5 bases and the J segment 5 bases; nucleotides outside the gene matches: 16. The CDR3 runs to 17 residues. Germline V gene sequence: CDR1 SGHTA, CDR2 FQGNSA. This chain's CDR3 is CASSPGLGRGKVDTQYF. DNA of the CDR3: TGTGCCAGCAGCCCAGGGCTGGGCAGGGGGAAGGTAGATACGCAGTATTTT.

This clone has only a few counts. CDR3 sequence: CASSSADRLYEQYF. CDR3 nucleotides: TGCGCCAGCAGCTCCGCGGACAGGCTCTACGAGCAGTACTTC. The J gene is TRBJ2-7, the V gene TRBV5-1; 7 nucleotides agree with TRBD1. With 3 bases clipped from V and 3 bases from J, the junction kept 6 bases outside the gene matches. Per germline, CDR1 SGHRS and CDR2 YFSETQ. CDR3 size: 14 residues.

V gene TRBV7-3 combines with J gene TRBJ1-1; tentatively, D is TRBD1 (5 bases). V lost 2 bases, J lost 0 bases, and 10 bases lay in between. The CDR3 is 15 residues long. The germline V gene has CDR1 SGHTA and CDR2 FQGTGA. The CDR3 region is CASSLGWGVNTEAFF. The DNA of the CDR3 is TGTGCCAGCAGCTTAGGGTGGGGGGTGAACACTGAAGCTTTCTTT.

The sample holds a few counts of this clone. The rearrangement joins TRBV5-1 to TRBJ1-1, with D possibly TRBD1 on 6 matching bases. The germline gives CDR1 SGHRS, CDR2 YFSETQ. Trimming took off 2 bases at V and 1 base at J, with 9 bases between the two ends. The CDR3 is made up of 14 amino acids. CDR3 in amino acids: CASSFRTANTEAFF. In nucleotides, the CDR3 is TGCGCCAGCAGCTTCAGGACAGCGAACACTGAAGCTTTCTTT.

The chain uses TRBV19 and TRBJ2-5; 9 nucleotides align to TRBD1. Germline V lookup: CDR1 LNHDA, CDR2 SQIVND (reference sequence). V lost 4 bases to trimming and J lost 3 bases; unmatched junction nucleotides: 3. The CDR3 runs 14 residues. In DNA, the CDR3 is TGTGCCAGTAGTAGGTGGACAGGGGAAGAGACCCAGTACTTC. Its protein is CASSRWTGEETQYF.

This clone was detected only a few times. At one end the junction does not follow the germline gene, possibly because of a read error. The genes are TRBV2 and TRBJ1-2; TRBD1 aligns across 7 bases. The CDR3 contains 11 residues. Germline CDR1 is SNHLY and CDR2 is FYNNEI. CDR3 in DNA: TGTGCCAGCAGTGAAGGGGCAGGGGGTGGCTTC. It encodes CASSEGAGGGF.

The rearrangement links TRBV9 to TRBJ2-7; 7 positions match TRBD1. CDR1 SGDLS and CDR2 YYNGEE come from the germline V gene. V shed 1 base, J shed 7 bases, and the junction held 8 bases outside the gene matches. The CDR3 consists of 14 residues. In nucleotides, the CDR3 is TGTGCCAGCAGCGTAAGACAGGGCCAGGGAGAGCAGTACTTC. Protein: CASSVRQGQGEQYF.

There are a few counts of this clone. The rearrangement links TRBV18 to TRBJ1-2; 8 positions agree with TRBD1. The CDR3 totals 15 residues. Germline values: CDR1 KGHSH, CDR2 LQKENI. V shed 2 bases, J shed 6 bases, and the junction held 8 bases outside the gene matches. The CDR3 bases are TGTGCCAGCTCACCAACCCTGACAGGGGAGGATGGCTACACCTTC. This translates into CASSPTLTGEDGYTF.

This chain connects TRBV19 to TRBJ1-5; D remains unclear. Trimming stripped 1 base from V and 1 base from J, with 5 bases between. CDR3 length: 14 amino acids. Per the germline V gene, CDR1 is LNHDA and CDR2 is SQIVND (reference sequence). The CDR3 DNA sequence: TGTGCCAGTAGTATAGGGCAGAGCAATCAGCCCCAGCATTTT. Its protein product is CASSIGQSNQPQHF.

This clone has just a few counts. This chain uses TRBV7-3 with TRBJ1-1; unclear D gene. The V end lost 5 bases, the J end lost 8 bases, and 15 bases lay between the germline ends. Germline values: CDR1 SGHTA, CDR2 FQGTGA. This CDR3 has 13 residues. The CDR3 sequence is CASSPGGRREAFF. Written as DNA, the CDR3 is TGTGCCAGCAGCCCAGGCGGGCGGAGAGAAGCTTTCTTT.

This clone was observed once. V is TRBV27 and J is TRBJ2-5; possible D gene TRBD2, 6 bases. CDR3 length equals 13 residues. Germline values: CDR1 MNHEY, CDR2 SMNVEV (reference sequence). V lost 7 bases and J lost 4, with 13 bases in between. The CDR3 DNA reads as TGTGCCAGCACCCCCAGGAGGGGAGAGACCCAGTACTTC. It yields the protein CASTPRRGETQYF.

The chain uses TRBV10-3 and TRBJ2-7, with a tentative D call TRBD2 (6 bases). V was trimmed by 10 bases and J by 5 bases, leaving 18 bases between them. The CDR3 spans 13 residues. Germline V gene lookup returns CDR1 ENHRY and CDR2 SYGVKD. The CDR3 here is CATWTGGTDEQYF. The DNA for the CDR3 is TGTGCCACCTGGACCGGGGGTACCGACGAGCAGTACTTC.

This clone has a handful of counts. V is TRBV9 and J is TRBJ2-5; 7 nucleotides line up with TRBD1. This CDR3 has 13 amino acids. Germline loops: CDR1 SGDLS, CDR2 YYNGEE. Trimming took 3 bases from V and 5 from J; bases not matched to a gene: 4. CDR3 bases: TGTGCCAGCAGCGATGAGGGGGCGGAGACCCAGTACTTC. It is translated as CASSDEGAETQYF.

The genes are TRBV5-1 and TRBJ2-4, with D possibly being TRBD2 (7 bases). Germline V gives CDR1 SGHRS, CDR2 YFSETQ. V dropped 9 bases and J dropped 5 bases, with 15 bases sitting between them. This CDR3 region has 13 residues. The CDR3 coding sequence is TGCGCCATATTGGGGGGGGCCCAAAACATTCAGTACTTC. Encoded protein: CAILGGAQNIQYF.

V is TRBV7-9 and J is TRBJ1-5; 8 bases are shared with TRBD1. Trimming at V came to 3 bases and at J to 4 bases, leaving 5 bases not matched to a gene. The CDR3 covers 15 residues. In germline, CDR1 is SEHNR, CDR2 FQNEAQ (reference sequence). The CDR3 region is CASSLGGQGNQPQHF. DNA of the CDR3: TGTGCCAGCAGCTTGGGCGGACAGGGTAATCAGCCCCAGCATTTT.

The sample holds a few counts of this clone. V and J are TRBV5-4 and TRBJ2-2; no clear D gene. CDR1 is SGHNT and CDR2 is YYREEE in the germline V gene (reference sequence). Trimming stripped 1 base from V and 5 bases from J, with 12 bases between. CDR3 length: 15 residues. This CDR3 is CASSLIGVLTGELFF. DNA of the CDR3: TGTGCCAGCAGCTTGATTGGAGTCTTGACCGGGGAGCTGTTTTTT.

The V and J genes are TRBV5-4 and TRBJ2-7; D not certain. Germline assignment: CDR1 SGHNT and CDR2 YYREEE (reference sequence). This CDR3 comprises 12 residues. V lost 0 bases and J 5 bases, leaving 6 bases between the germline ends. The CDR3, as DNA: TGTGCCAGCAGCTTGGTTTCGGACGAGCAGTACTTC. Amino acid sequence: CASSLVSDEQYF.

This clone was seen more than once but under ten times. This chain links TRBV14 with TRBJ2-2; 8 bases map to TRBD1. Germline V gene sequence: CDR1 SGHDN, CDR2 FVKESK. The CDR3 runs to 15 residues. Trimming at V came to 4 bases and at J to 5 bases, leaving 6 bases not matched to a gene. As DNA, the CDR3 is TGTGCCAGCAGCCCCCGGACAGGGTGGACCGGGGAGCTGTTTTTT. Amino acids: CASSPRTGWTGELFF.

The chain employs TRBV28 and TRBJ2-7; TRBD2 might be the D (8 bases). From germline, CDR1 is MDHEN and CDR2 SYDVKM. The V gene lost 7 bases and the J gene lost 2 bases, with 15 bases spanning the gap. This CDR3 comprises 14 residues. CDR3 sequence: CASTGGTATYEQYF. The CDR3 coding sequence is TGTGCCAGCACGGGGGGGACAGCTACCTACGAGCAGTACTTC.

The chain joins TRBV15 to TRBJ2-7, with D perhaps TRBD2 (6 bases). This CDR3 region has 17 residues. Trimming left V 0 bases short and J 2 bases short, with 17 bases between. Germline V gives CDR1 LNHNV, CDR2 YYDKDF (reference sequence). The CDR3 region is CATSRDLGRTTPYEQYF. CDR3 bases: TGTGCCACCAGCAGAGATCTGGGCAGGACTACCCCCTACGAGCAGTACTTC.

This clone was counted only a few times. The chain has TRBV7-2 and TRBJ2-4; a possible D gene is TRBD1 (7 bases). Deletions cut 1 base from V and 7 bases from J, with 11 bases between. CDR3 length: 14 amino acids. Germline CDR1 is SGHTA and CDR2 is FQGNSA. Here the CDR3 reads CASSLEPGGNIQYF. CDR3 sequence (DNA): TGTGCCAGCAGCTTAGAGCCAGGGGGGAACATTCAGTACTTC.

The rearrangement joins TRBV7-8 to TRBJ2-3; D not certain. Trimming shortened V by 5 bases and J by 5 bases, and 14 bases separated the two germline ends. Germline V gives CDR1 SGHVS, CDR2 FQNEAQ. There are 14 residues in the CDR3. The CDR3 bases are TGTGCCAGCAGCGCCGACTGGTCGGGAGATACGCAGTATTTT. Its translation is CASSADWSGDTQYF.

The V call is TRBV7-2, the J call TRBJ2-7; 13 bases are shared with TRBD2. This CDR3 contains 15 residues. Germline lookup yields CDR1 SGHTA and CDR2 FQGNSA. Losses at the gene ends were 8 bases for V and 4 bases for J; bases not matched to a gene: 8. The CDR3 sequence is CASRGGTSGIYEQYF. The CDR3 DNA is TGTGCCAGCCGGGGGGGGACTAGCGGGATATACGAGCAGTACTTC. The full variable domain, completed using reference TRBV7-2 and TRBJ2-7, is GAGVSQSPSNKVTEKGKDVELRCDPISGHTALYWYRQSLGQGLEFLIYFQGNSAPDKSGLPSDRFSAERTGGSVSTLTIQRTQQEDSAVYLCASRGGTSGIYEQYFGPGTRLTVT.

This chain connects TRBV10-3 to TRBJ2-3; maybe TRBD1 (6 bases). The germline V and J ends were trimmed by 10 bases and 8 bases, with 13 bases remaining between them. Per germline, CDR1 ENHRY and CDR2 SYGVKD. The CDR3 has 11 amino acids. The CDR3 is CATSQQGTQYF. The CDR3 nucleotides read TGTGCCACCTCTCAACAGGGTACGCAGTATTTT.

The chain couples TRBV28 to TRBJ2-7, with no clear D. The ends were cut back, 9 bases at V and 2 bases at J, with 23 bases in the middle. Germline lookup yields CDR1 MDHEN and CDR2 SYDVKM. This CDR3 is 16 amino acids long. The DNA for the CDR3 is TGTGCCAGTTCGGCACCACATCTCAGGTCAACCTACGAGCAGTACTTC. Amino acid sequence: CASSAPHLRSTYEQYF.

V is TRBV7-9 and J is TRBJ2-3; D gene unclear. CDR1 is SEHNR and CDR2 is FQNEAQ in the germline V gene (reference sequence). V lost 2 bases to trimming and J lost 4 bases, with 10 bases between them. The CDR3 is made up of 14 amino acids. CDR3 region: CASSLSVSADTQYF. CDR3 in DNA: TGTGCCAGCAGCTTATCCGTATCAGCAGATACGCAGTATTTT.

V usage is TRBV7-9 and J usage is TRBJ2-3; D is unresolved. There are 14 residues in the CDR3. Trimming pared 5 bases from V and 4 bases from J, leaving 13 bases between. In germline, CDR1 is SEHNR, CDR2 FQNEAQ (reference sequence). The CDR3 loop is CASSPPAGSDTQYF. CDR3 DNA: TGTGCCAGCAGCCCCCCGGCAGGATCAGATACGCAGTATTTT.

This clone has a handful of counts. The chain employs TRBV6-6 and TRBJ1-6, with 10 nucleotides matching TRBD1. Germline assignment: CDR1 MNHNY and CDR2 SVGAGI (reference sequence). With 5 bases clipped from V and 6 bases from J, the junction kept 4 bases outside the gene matches. This CDR3 region has 15 residues. The CDR3 loop reads CASSPRTGGNSPLHF. The CDR3 nucleotides are TGTGCCAGCAGTCCCCGGACAGGGGGTAATTCACCCCTCCACTTT.

This chain joins TRBV9 and TRBJ1-2, with D perhaps TRBD1 (5 bases). Trimming took 3 bases from V and 4 from J, leaving 13 bases between them. This CDR3 spans 14 amino acids. CDR1 and CDR2 (germline): SGDLS, YYNGEE. The CDR3: CASSAGHSTYGYTF. CDR3 nucleotide sequence: TGTGCCAGCAGCGCAGGACACAGTACCTATGGCTACACCTTC.